The entry below describes one T cell receptor (beta chain). Primers included in the PCR were 60 Vbeta and 13 Jbeta primers. Authors' methods: A later analysis counted 65 million to 80 million unique TCR beta chains, around 10 million shared. Some clones are missing from TCRdb's copy, which holds only in-frame ones; the method was immunoSEQ multiplex PCR. The V and J calls and clone size are taken from that table; D and trimming were inferred from the DNA. This sample yields over 120,000 clones, of which around four fifths are seen a single time; 1.2% to 1.5% belongs to the top ten. The sample originates from a study of cytomegalovirus exposure and HLA in healthy donors. Sequencing was performed on PBMCs. This TCR was sampled from a man younger than 45 in good health and CMV-seropositive.

The CDR3 spells CASSLGLAILTYNEQFF. DNA for the CDR3: TGTGCCAGCAGCTTGGGTCTAGCGATTCTTACCTACAATGAGCAGTTCTTC. The genes are TRBV7-9 and TRBJ2-1, with D possibly matching TRBD2 (6 bases). From germline, CDR1 is SEHNR and CDR2 FQNEAQ (reference sequence). The length of the CDR3 is 17 residues. V gave up 3 bases and J gave up 2 bases, with 17 bases separating them.